The source of this TCR beta chain is a study of blood T cell repertoires in COVID-19 (TCRdb year 2020). In the study overall: Samples from collaborators originated in the United States, Italy and Spain and spanned both the acute and convalescent phases of COVID-19. The material from the prospective study consisted of cDNA or gDNA derived from T cells, B-cell-depleted T cells, or PBMCs. The dataset comprised deeply sampled blood TCRbeta repertoires from subjects exposed to, actively infected with, or recovered from COVID-19. The repertoires were released in a freely available public database meant as a resource for research on the immune response to SARS-CoV-2. The samples were drawn from the first 160 participants of the ongoing ImmuneRACE study and from 1,254 subjects provided by 6 global collaborators. The sample metadata nearly always contained a de-identified subject ID, COVID-19 status, age in years and sex. HLA class I and class II types, where available, came from metadata supplied by the sample provider rather than from assay-based typing.

Enrolling through a virtual design, the prospective study's participants ranged in age from about 18 to 89 years and lived across more than 20 United States geographic areas. In the prospective study, cohorts were assigned on the basis of participant-reported clinical history obtained from a screening survey and a study questionnaire. ImmuneRACE Cohort 3 recovered participants were defined by two consecutive negative NP/OP PCR tests, healthcare professional clearance, or symptom resolution. Mobile phlebotomists in the prospective study collected whole blood, serum and a nasopharyngeal or oropharyngeal swab from every participant. Participants in the prospective study had the option to provide additional blood draws and questionnaires over an approximately 2-month period. Before DNA extraction, blood samples from the prospective study were shipped at room temperature or frozen. The junction shows trimming of 0 bases on V and 6 bases on J, plus 8 bases between the germline ends. From its cysteine to its phenylalanine, the CDR3 spans 13 amino acids. The DNA shown is the 39-base CDR3, in frame from base 1. The germline V gene (reference sequence) sets CDR1 to MNHEY and CDR2 to SMNVEV.

The immunoSEQ Assay, a bias-controlled multiplex PCR, was used to amplify TCRbeta CDR3 regions from genomic DNA. The original methods were these. The number of nucleated cells in each sample was estimated from the amplification of reference gene primers within the assay. To quantify the absolute abundance of each unique TCRbeta CDR3 rearrangement, sequence reads were collapsed and filtered. For each sample, productive Simpson clonality was calculated as the square root of Simpson's diversity index over productive rearrangements. Here the immuneACCESS table is served through TCRdb, limited to in-frame sequences with V and J called. Missing clones are a known gap in these copies; in checked studies unresolved V genes cover under half, and the rest lacks a known reason. V and J calls and clone size are those listed in that table; D and trimming were worked out from the DNA. The sample includes 450,000 or so clones, with less than 95% observed a single time. 0.6% to 0.7% of the sample goes to the ten largest clones.

The paper as a whole reports these results and caveats: How much clinical and demographic metadata was included differed by source and by participant, and the metadata was provided uncurated.

This clone has a single count. The clone's antigen remains unknown. Within one base of it there is no much larger clone, and no base qualities were kept. The receptor was isolated from a man younger than 35 who had recovered from COVID-19. The chain uses TRBV27 and TRBJ1-2; the D gene lacks a confident call. The sequenced sample consisted of PBMCs or T cells enriched from blood (not recorded which). The base sequence is TGTGCCAGCAGTTTATCGCTCGGGGATGGCTACACCTTC. Translated, this is CASSLSLGDGYTF.